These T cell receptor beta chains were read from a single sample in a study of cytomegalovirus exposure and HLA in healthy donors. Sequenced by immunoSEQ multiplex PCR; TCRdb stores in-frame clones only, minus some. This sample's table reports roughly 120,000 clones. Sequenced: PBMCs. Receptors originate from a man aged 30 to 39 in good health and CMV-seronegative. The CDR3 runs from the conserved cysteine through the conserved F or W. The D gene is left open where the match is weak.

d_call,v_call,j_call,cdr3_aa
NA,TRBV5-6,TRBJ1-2,CASSLRGGINYGYTF
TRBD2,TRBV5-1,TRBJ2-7,CASSETPGLDHLREQYF
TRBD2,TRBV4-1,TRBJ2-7,CASSQDYGGRAYEQYF
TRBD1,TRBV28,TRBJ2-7,CASTSRDRGYEQYF
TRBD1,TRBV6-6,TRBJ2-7,CASSYRTGSVDEQYF
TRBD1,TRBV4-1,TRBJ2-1,CASSQVGGDTGGVYNEQFF
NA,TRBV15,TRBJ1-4,CATSRDPAATNEKLFF
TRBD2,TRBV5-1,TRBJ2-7,CASRAAGNYEQYF
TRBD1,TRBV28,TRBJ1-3,CASSLGQPNSGNTIYF
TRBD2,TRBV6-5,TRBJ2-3,CASRGTSVPDTQYF
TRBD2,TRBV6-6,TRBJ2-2,CASSYGGRAVGELFF
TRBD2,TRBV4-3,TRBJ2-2,CASSHPKGLAVNTGELFF
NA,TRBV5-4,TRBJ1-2,CASSLYQVSSGYTF